The subject of this entry is one T cell receptor (beta chain). Its specificity is unknown. The data originate from a study of cytomegalovirus exposure and HLA in healthy donors. Study outcomes and limitations: Using a false discovery rate of 0.05, a later analysis showed that some 16,000 TCR beta sequences were associated with HLA alleles. A later analysis linked a missense variant in DCLRE1C to the trimming of TCR beta V and J genes.

This CDR3 region has 14 residues. With 3 bases clipped from V and 5 bases from J, the junction kept 5 bases outside the gene matches. The germline V gene has CDR1 SGDLS and CDR2 YYNGEE. PCR used 60 Vbeta primers and 13 Jbeta primers. Profiled with immunoSEQ multiplex PCR; TCRdb holds only in-frame clones, not every one. The table has roughly 180,000 clones, approximately 85% seen once. The sequencing sample was made of PBMCs. The receptor was isolated from a young man in good health and CMV-seropositive. This chain connects TRBV9 to TRBJ2-4; 7 positions agree with TRBD1. The CDR3 nucleotides read TGTGCCAGCAGCGCCGAGGGACAGCAAAACATTCAGTACTTC. Translated: CASSAEGQQNIQYF.